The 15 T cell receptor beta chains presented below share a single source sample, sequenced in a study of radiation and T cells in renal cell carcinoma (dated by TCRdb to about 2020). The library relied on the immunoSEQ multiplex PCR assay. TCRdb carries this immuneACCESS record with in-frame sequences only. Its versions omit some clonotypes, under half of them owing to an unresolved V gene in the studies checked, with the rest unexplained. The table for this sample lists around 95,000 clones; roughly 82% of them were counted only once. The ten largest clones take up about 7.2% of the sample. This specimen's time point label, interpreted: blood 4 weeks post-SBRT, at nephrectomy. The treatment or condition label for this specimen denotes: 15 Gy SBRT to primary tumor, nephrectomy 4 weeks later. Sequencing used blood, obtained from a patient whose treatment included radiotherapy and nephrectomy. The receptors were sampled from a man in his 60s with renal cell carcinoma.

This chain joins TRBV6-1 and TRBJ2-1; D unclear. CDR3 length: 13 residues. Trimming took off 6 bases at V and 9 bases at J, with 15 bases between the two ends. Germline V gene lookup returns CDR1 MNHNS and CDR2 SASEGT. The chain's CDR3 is CASSFDLAREQFF. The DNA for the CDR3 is TGTGCCAGCAGCTTCGACCTGGCTCGTGAGCAGTTCTTC.

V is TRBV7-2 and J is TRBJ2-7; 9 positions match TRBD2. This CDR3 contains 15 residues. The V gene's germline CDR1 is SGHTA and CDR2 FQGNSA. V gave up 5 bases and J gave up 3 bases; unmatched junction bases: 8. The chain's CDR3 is CASSPSSGSFYEQYF. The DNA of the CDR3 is TGTGCCAGCAGCCCAAGTAGCGGGAGTTTCTACGAGCAGTACTTC.

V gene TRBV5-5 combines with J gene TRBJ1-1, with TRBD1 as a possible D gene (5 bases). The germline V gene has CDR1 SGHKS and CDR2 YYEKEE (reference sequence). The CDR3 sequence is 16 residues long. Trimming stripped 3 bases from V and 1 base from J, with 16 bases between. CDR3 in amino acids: CASSSRPAQGNTEAFF. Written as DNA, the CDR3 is TGTGCCAGCAGCTCCCGACCCGCGCAGGGGAACACTGAAGCTTTCTTT.

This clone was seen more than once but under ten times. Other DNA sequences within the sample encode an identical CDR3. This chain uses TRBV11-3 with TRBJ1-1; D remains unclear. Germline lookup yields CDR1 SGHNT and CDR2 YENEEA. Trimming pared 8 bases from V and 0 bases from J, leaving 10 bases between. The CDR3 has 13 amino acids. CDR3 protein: CASSLDLNTEAFF. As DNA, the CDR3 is TGTGCCAGCTCCCTGGACCTGAACACTGAAGCTTTCTTT.

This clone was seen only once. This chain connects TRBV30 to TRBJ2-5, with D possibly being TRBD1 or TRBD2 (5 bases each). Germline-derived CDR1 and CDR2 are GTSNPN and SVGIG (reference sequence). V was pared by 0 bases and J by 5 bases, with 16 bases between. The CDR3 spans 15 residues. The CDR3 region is CAWSVGRERSETQYF. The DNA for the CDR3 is TGTGCCTGGAGTGTCGGCAGGGAGAGAAGTGAGACCCAGTACTTC.

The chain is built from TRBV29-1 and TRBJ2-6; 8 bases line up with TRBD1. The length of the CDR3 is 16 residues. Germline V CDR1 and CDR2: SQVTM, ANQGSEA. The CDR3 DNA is TGCAGGGTAGGGGGACAGGCTTTCTCTGGGGCCAACGTCCTGACTTTC. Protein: CRVGGQAFSGANVLTF.

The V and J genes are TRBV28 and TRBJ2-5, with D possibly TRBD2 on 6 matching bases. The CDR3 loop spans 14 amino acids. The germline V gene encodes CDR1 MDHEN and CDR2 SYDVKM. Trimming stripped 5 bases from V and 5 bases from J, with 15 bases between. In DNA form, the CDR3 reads TGTGCCAGCAGTCTATTAGCTAGCGTGGAGACCCAGTACTTC. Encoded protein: CASSLLASVETQYF.

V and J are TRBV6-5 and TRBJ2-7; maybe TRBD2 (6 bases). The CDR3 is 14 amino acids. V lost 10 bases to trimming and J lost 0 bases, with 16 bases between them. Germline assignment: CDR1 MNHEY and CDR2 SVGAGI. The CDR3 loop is CATSIGSLSYEQYF. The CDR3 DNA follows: TGTGCCACCTCTATCGGGAGCCTCTCCTACGAGCAGTACTTC.

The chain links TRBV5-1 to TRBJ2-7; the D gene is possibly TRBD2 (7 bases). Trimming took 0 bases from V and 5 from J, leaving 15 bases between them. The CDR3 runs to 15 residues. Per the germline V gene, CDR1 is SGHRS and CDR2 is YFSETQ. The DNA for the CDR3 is TGCGCCAGCAGCTTGGGTTGGAGGGGGGGCGACGAGCAGTACTTC. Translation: CASSLGWRGGDEQYF.

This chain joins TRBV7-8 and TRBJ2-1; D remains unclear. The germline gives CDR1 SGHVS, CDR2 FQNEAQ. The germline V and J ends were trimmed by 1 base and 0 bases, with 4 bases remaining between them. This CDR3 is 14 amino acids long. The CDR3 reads CASSLGSSYNEQFF. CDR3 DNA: TGTGCCAGCAGCTTAGGAAGCTCCTACAATGAGCAGTTCTTC.

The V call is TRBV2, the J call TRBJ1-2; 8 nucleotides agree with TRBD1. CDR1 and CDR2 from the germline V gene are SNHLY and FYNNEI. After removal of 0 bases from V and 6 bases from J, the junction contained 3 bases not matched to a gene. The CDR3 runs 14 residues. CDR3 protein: CASSEARQGNGYTF. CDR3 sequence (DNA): TGTGCCAGCAGTGAAGCGCGACAGGGGAATGGCTACACCTTC.

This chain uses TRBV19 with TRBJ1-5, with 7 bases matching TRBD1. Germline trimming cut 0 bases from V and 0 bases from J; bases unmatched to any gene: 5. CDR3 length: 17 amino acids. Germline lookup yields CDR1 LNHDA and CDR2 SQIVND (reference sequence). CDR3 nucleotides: TGTGCCAGTAGTATAGATTCGGACAGGATTAGCAATCAGCCCCAGCATTTT. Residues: CASSIDSDRISNQPQHF.

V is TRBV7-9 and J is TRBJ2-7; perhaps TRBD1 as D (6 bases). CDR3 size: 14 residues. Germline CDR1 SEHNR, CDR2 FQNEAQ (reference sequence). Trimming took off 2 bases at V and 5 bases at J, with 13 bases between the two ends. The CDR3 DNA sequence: TGTGCCAGCAGCTTATTGCAGGGGATGGACGAGCAGTACTTC. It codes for CASSLLQGMDEQYF. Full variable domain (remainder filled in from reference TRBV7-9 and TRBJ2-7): DTGVSQNPRHKITKRGQNVTFRCDPISEHNRLYWYRQTLGQGPEFLTYFQNEAQLEKSRLLSDRFSAERPKGSFSTLEIQRTEQGDSAMYLCASSLLQGMDEQYFGPGTRLTVT.

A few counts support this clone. The CDR3 DNA reads as TGTGCCAGCAGCTTAGGCTCAGGGGGGCGGGAAAAACTGTTTTTT. Its protein is CASSLGSGGREKLFF. This rearrangement joins TRBV11-2 to TRBJ1-4, with 7 bases identical to TRBD1. The CDR3 is made up of 15 amino acids. V was clipped by 1 base and J by 8 bases; unmatched bases: 7. Germline CDR1 and CDR2: SGHAT and FQNNGV.

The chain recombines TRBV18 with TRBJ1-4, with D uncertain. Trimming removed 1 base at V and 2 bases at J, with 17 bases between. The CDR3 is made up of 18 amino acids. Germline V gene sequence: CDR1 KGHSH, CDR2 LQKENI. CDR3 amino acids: CASSPQLQFSSTNEKLFF. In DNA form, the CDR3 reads TGTGCCAGCTCACCACAACTACAGTTCTCCTCCACTAATGAAAAACTGTTTTTT.